The 22 T cell receptor beta chains presented below share a single source sample, sequenced in a study of cytomegalovirus exposure and HLA in healthy donors. TCRdb's copy holds only in-frame clones and misses some; the assay was immunoSEQ multiplex PCR. Among about 220,000 clones listed, approximately 86% were seen once. Source material: PBMCs. The receptors were gathered from a young woman in good health and CMV-seronegative.

The V and J genes are TRBV7-9 and TRBJ2-7, with D perhaps matching TRBD2 (5 bases). Germline V gene lookup returns CDR1 SEHNR and CDR2 FQNEAQ (reference sequence). This CDR3 region has 17 residues. With 4 bases removed from V and 0 bases from J, the gap between germline ends came to 19 bases. In DNA form, the CDR3 reads TGTGCCAGCAGCTCAATGGACGGCGGGCCTGACTCCTACGAGCAGTACTTC. Residues: CASSSMDGGPDSYEQYF.

This clone showed up just once. The chain employs TRBV18 and TRBJ2-7, with a tentative D call TRBD1 (8 bases). Germline-derived CDR1 and CDR2 are KGHSH and LQKENI. V was pared by 8 bases and J by 5 bases, with 19 bases between. The CDR3 length is 14 residues. DNA for the CDR3: TGTGCCAGCCGAAGCGGGACAGGCGGAGACGAGCAGTACTTC. This codes for CASRSGTGGDEQYF.

This chain connects TRBV27 to TRBJ2-7; 11 bases fit TRBD2. Trimming cost V 5 bases and J 9 bases; bases outside gene matches: 6. Germline values: CDR1 MNHEY, CDR2 SMNVEV (reference sequence). This CDR3 comprises 13 residues. CDR3 residues: CASSTSGSLGQYF. The CDR3 DNA sequence: TGTGCCAGCAGTACTAGCGGGAGTCTCGGGCAGTACTTC.

The CDR3 nucleotides are TGCGCCAGCAGCACCGGGGGGAGTTGGCAAGAGACCCAGTACTTC. Translation: CASSTGGSWQETQYF. J is TRBJ2-5 and V is TRBV5-1; TRBD2 aligns across 7 bases. This CDR3 has 15 residues. Trimming cost V 4 bases and J 2 bases; bases outside gene matches: 8. Germline V gene lookup returns CDR1 SGHRS and CDR2 YFSETQ. The full variable domain, its missing parts supplied by reference TRBV5-1 and TRBJ2-5, is KAGVTQTPRYLIKTRGQQVTLSCSPISGHRSVSWYQQTPGQGLQFLFEYFSETQRNKGNFPGRFSGRQFSNSRSEMNVSTLELGDSALYLCASSTGGSWQETQYFGPGTRLLVL.

The CDR3, as DNA: TGTGCCAGTGGACTAGCGGCAAACTCCTACAATGAGCAGTTCTTC. Amino acid sequence: CASGLAANSYNEQFF. The genes are TRBV19 and TRBJ2-1; 10 bases agree with TRBD2. This CDR3 is built from 15 residues. Trimming took 8 bases from V and 0 from J; bases not matched to a gene: 4. CDR1 is LNHDA, CDR2 SQIVND, per germline (reference sequence).

The V gene is TRBV29-1, the J gene TRBJ1-2, with D hard to call. V was cut by 6 bases and J by 2 bases, with 13 bases left in between. This CDR3 spans 13 amino acids. Germline CDR1 SQVTM, CDR2 ANQGSEA. This CDR3 reads CSVGGGENYGYTF. DNA for the CDR3: TGCAGCGTCGGCGGTGGAGAAAACTATGGCTACACCTTC.

The genes are TRBV2 and TRBJ1-1, with D perhaps TRBD1 (5 bases). The V gene lost 4 bases and the J gene lost 5 bases, with 17 bases spanning the gap. The CDR3 totals 15 residues. Per the germline V gene, CDR1 is SNHLY and CDR2 is FYNNEI. The CDR3 spells CASSGILGKGTEAFF. The CDR3 DNA reads TGTGCCAGCAGTGGGATACTGGGAAAGGGGACTGAAGCTTTCTTT.

CDR3 residues: CASSVEAGHNEQFF. CDR3 sequence (DNA): TGTGCCAGCAGTGTGGAAGCGGGGCACAATGAGCAGTTCTTC. V usage is TRBV6-4 and J usage is TRBJ2-1, with 7 nucleotides matching TRBD2. V dropped 4 bases and J dropped 5; count of bases not matched to a gene: 5. Germline V lookup: CDR1 MRHNA, CDR2 SNTAGT. This CDR3 region has 14 residues.

The V and J genes are TRBV7-6 and TRBJ1-1; TRBD1 agrees at 9 bases. This CDR3 region has 14 residues. V lost 5 bases and J lost 4; bases outside the gene matches: 5. Germline V gives CDR1 SGHVS, CDR2 FNYEAQ. The CDR3 nucleotides are TGTGCCAGCAGCGTTGACAGGGGGAGCACTGAAGCTTTCTTT. Translation: CASSVDRGSTEAFF. Using reference TRBV7-6 and TRBJ1-1 for the parts outside the CDR3, the full variable domain is GAGVSQSPRYKVTKRGQDVALRCDPISGHVSLYWYRQALGQGPEFLTYFNYEAQQDKSGLPNDRFSAERPEGSISTLTIQRTEQRDSAMYRCASSVDRGSTEAFFGQGTRLTVV.

The J gene is TRBJ2-7, the V gene TRBV4-2, with 7 bases that match TRBD2. The CDR3 length is 14 residues. Looked up from germline, CDR1 is LGHNA and CDR2 is YNFKEQ. Losses at the gene ends were 4 bases for V and 0 bases for J; bases not matched to a gene: 3. DNA for the CDR3: TGTGCCAGCAGCCGGGACTATCTCTCCTACGAGCAGTACTTC. Encoded protein: CASSRDYLSYEQYF.

The V gene is TRBV28, the J gene TRBJ2-5; TRBD1 might be the D (5 bases). The germline V gene has CDR1 MDHEN and CDR2 SYDVKM. V was trimmed by 1 base and J by 0 bases, leaving 15 bases between them. The CDR3 length is 17 residues. This CDR3 reads CASSLSRVRSYQETQYF. CDR3 nucleotide sequence: TGTGCCAGCAGTTTATCCAGGGTTCGCTCGTACCAAGAGACCCAGTACTTC.

The rearrangement uses TRBV4-3 and TRBJ2-7; 7 nucleotides match TRBD1. Germline CDR1 is LGHNA and CDR2 is YSLEER. There are 15 residues in the CDR3. V shed 3 bases, J shed 2 bases, and the junction held 7 bases outside the gene matches. The CDR3 DNA reads as TGCGCCAGCAGCCACTGGGACAGCCTCGCCTACGAGCAGTACTTC. Translating gives CASSHWDSLAYEQYF.

The chain couples TRBV5-1 to TRBJ1-5; 7 bases fit TRBD1. Germline CDR1 SGHRS, CDR2 YFSETQ. The CDR3 is 15 residues long. The J segment lost 1 base and the V segment lost 2 bases, leaving 3 bases of the junction unmatched. CDR3 sequence (DNA): TGCGCCAGCAGCTTCGAGGGGGCGAGCAATCAGCCCCAGCATTTT. Its translation: CASSFEGASNQPQHF.

This chain connects TRBV14 to TRBJ1-2, with no clear D. Germline V gene lookup returns CDR1 SGHDN and CDR2 FVKESK. Trimming removed 0 bases at V and 1 base at J, with 9 bases between. The CDR3 spans 15 residues. The CDR3 here is CASSQDLRRNYGYTF. CDR3 coding DNA: TGTGCCAGCAGCCAAGATTTGCGCCGTAACTATGGCTACACCTTC.

The V and J genes are TRBV29-1 and TRBJ2-1; 12 bases align to TRBD2. J gave up 3 bases and V 5 bases, and 5 bases lay outside the gene matches. CDR3 length: 15 residues. Germline CDR1 and CDR2: SQVTM and ANQGSEA. In DNA form, the CDR3 reads TGCAGCGTTTTGACTAGCGGGAGTATCTACAATGAGCAGTTCTTC. Translating it yields CSVLTSGSIYNEQFF.

The genes are TRBV5-6 and TRBJ1-2; no clear D gene. The CDR3 is 16 residues long. Trimming took 0 bases from V and 4 from J, leaving 16 bases between them. Per the germline V gene, CDR1 is SGHDT and CDR2 is YYEEEE. The CDR3 DNA is TGTGCCAGCAGCTTGGCTCTCACGGGTTCTTCCTATGGCTACACCTTC. This translates into CASSLALTGSSYGYTF.

This chain uses TRBV6-5 with TRBJ2-7; D might be TRBD2 (5 bases). The germline V gene has CDR1 MNHEY and CDR2 SVGAGI. This CDR3 region has 14 residues. V was clipped by 0 bases and J by 4 bases, with 10 bases between them. The CDR3 here is CASSYSSGHYEQYF. The CDR3 DNA reads as TGTGCCAGCAGTTACTCGAGCGGCCATTACGAGCAGTACTTC.

The chain couples TRBV25-1 to TRBJ2-1; D is perhaps TRBD1 (5 bases). Trimming shortened V by 1 base and J by 4 bases, and 8 bases separated the two germline ends. The length of the CDR3 is 14 residues. Per the germline V gene, CDR1 is MGHDK and CDR2 is SYGVNS. The CDR3 here is CASSELDKYNEQFF. The CDR3 DNA reads as TGTGCCAGCAGTGAATTGGACAAGTACAATGAGCAGTTCTTC. The full variable domain, completed using reference TRBV25-1 and TRBJ2-1, is EADIYQTPRYLVIGTGKKITLECSQTMGHDKMYWYQQDPGMELHLIHYSYGVNSTEKGDLSSESTVSRIRTEHFPLTLESARPSHTSQYLCASSELDKYNEQFFGPGTRLTVL.

The V and J genes are TRBV11-2 and TRBJ2-7; TRBD2 might be the D (5 bases). The germline V and J ends were trimmed by 5 bases and 7 bases, with 21 bases remaining between them. Germline V gene sequence: CDR1 SGHAT, CDR2 FQNNGV. This CDR3 has 15 residues. CDR3 region: CASSDVKGQEEEQYF. The CDR3 DNA is TGTGCCAGCAGCGACGTTAAGGGTCAGGAGGAGGAGCAGTACTTC. The whole variable domain, filled in from reference TRBV11-2 and TRBJ2-7, reads EAGVAQSPRYKIIEKRQSVAFWCNPISGHATLYWYQQILGQGPKLLIQFQNNGVVDDSQLPKDRFSAERLKGVDSTLKIQPAKLEDSAVYLCASSDVKGQEEEQYFGPGTRLTVT.

This chain's CDR3 is CASSRGTLGVEQYF. Here the CDR3 DNA reads TGTGCCAGCAGTAGAGGCACGCTAGGAGTGGAGCAGTACTTC. The gene calls are TRBV5-5 and TRBJ2-7; no reliable D call. The germline V gene encodes CDR1 SGHKS and CDR2 YYEKEE (reference sequence). Trimming took off 5 bases at V and 7 bases at J, with 19 bases between the two ends. CDR3 length: 14 residues.

The CDR3 DNA follows: TGTGCCAGCCGCGGACTAGGCTACACCTTC. Translation gives CASRGLGYTF. V gene TRBV21-1 combines with J gene TRBJ1-2. TRBV21-1 is deemed a pseudogene. The CDR3 consists of 10 residues.

This clone is a singleton in its sample. J is TRBJ2-1 and V is TRBV5-4; the match to TRBD1 covers 7 bases. The V segment lost 3 bases and the J segment 0 bases; nucleotides outside the gene matches: 3. Germline V gene lookup returns CDR1 SGHNT and CDR2 YYREEE (reference sequence). This CDR3 is 15 amino acids long. CDR3 DNA: TGTGCCAGCAGCTCAGGGGGTAGCTCCTACAATGAGCAGTTCTTC. This gives the protein CASSSGGSSYNEQFF. The full variable domain, in which reference TRBV5-4 and TRBJ2-1 provide the parts outside the CDR3, is ETGVTQSPTHLIKTRGQQVTLRCSSQSGHNTVSWYQQALGQGPQFIFQYYREEENGRGNFPPRFSGLQFPNYSSELNVNALELDDSALYLCASSSGGSSYNEQFFGPGTRLTVL.